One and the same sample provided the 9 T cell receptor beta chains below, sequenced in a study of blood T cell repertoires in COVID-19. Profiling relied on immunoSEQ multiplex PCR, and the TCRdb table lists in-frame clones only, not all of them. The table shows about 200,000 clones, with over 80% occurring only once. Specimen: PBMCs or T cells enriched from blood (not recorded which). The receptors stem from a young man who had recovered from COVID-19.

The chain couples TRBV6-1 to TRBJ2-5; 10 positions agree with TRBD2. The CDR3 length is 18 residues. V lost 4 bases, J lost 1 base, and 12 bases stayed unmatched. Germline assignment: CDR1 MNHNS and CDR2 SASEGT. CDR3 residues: CASSAPSGGLQVQETQYF. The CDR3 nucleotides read TGTGCCAGCAGTGCCCCTAGCGGGGGCCTCCAGGTCCAAGAGACCCAGTACTTC.

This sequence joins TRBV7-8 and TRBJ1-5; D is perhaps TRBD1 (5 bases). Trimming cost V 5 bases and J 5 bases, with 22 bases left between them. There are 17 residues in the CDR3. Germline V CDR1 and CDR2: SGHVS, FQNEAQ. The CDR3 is CASSEVWGGRWDQPQHF. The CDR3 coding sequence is TGTGCCAGCAGCGAAGTATGGGGCGGACGTTGGGATCAGCCCCAGCATTTT. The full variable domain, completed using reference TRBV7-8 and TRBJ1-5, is GAGVSQSPRYKVAKRGQDVALRCDPISGHVSLFWYQQALGQGPEFLTYFQNEAQLDKSGLPSDRFFAERPEGSVSTLKIQRTQQEDSAVYLCASSEVWGGRWDQPQHFGDGTRLSIL.

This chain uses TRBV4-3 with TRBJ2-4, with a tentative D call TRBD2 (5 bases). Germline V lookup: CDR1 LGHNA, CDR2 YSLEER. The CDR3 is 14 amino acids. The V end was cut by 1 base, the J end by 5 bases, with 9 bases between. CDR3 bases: TGCGCCAGCAGCCAAGCGGGGTTGCAAAACATTCAGTACTTC. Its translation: CASSQAGLQNIQYF.

CDR3 bases: TGTGCCAGCAGTTTATTTTATCCGAACACCGGGGAGCTGTTTTTT. It codes for CASSLFYPNTGELFF. This rearrangement joins TRBV27 to TRBJ2-2; D gene ambiguous. The germline V and J ends were trimmed by 1 base and 0 bases, with 6 bases remaining between them. The CDR3 contains 15 residues. Germline V gene data show CDR1 as MNHEY and CDR2 as SMNVEV (reference sequence).

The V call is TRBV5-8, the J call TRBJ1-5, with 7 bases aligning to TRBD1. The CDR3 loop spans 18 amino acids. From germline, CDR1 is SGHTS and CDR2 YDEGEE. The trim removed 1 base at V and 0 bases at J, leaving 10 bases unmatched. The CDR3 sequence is CASSLPGTDLLSNQPQHF. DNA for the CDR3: TGTGCCAGCAGCTTGCCCGGGACAGATTTGCTTAGCAATCAGCCCCAGCATTTT.

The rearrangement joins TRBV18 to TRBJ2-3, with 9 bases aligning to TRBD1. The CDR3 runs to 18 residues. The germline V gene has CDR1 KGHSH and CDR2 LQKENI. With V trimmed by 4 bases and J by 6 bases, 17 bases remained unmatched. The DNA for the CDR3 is TGTGCCAGCTCACTTGACGGCCGGGACAGGGTACGGGCGGATACGCAGTATTTT. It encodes CASSLDGRDRVRADTQYF.

The CDR3 nucleotides read TGCGCCAGCAGCCGGACAGGCGGCTATGGCTACACCTTC. This translates into CASSRTGGYGYTF. V and J are TRBV10-1 and TRBJ1-2, with 7 bases matching TRBD1. V shed 6 bases and J 4 bases; nucleotides not matched to a gene: 5. Germline lookup yields CDR1 WNHNN and CDR2 SYGVQD (reference sequence). The CDR3 runs 13 residues.

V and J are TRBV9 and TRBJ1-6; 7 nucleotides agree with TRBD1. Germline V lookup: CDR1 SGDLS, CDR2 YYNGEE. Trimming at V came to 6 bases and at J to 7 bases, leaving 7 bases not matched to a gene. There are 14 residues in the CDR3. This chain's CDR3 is CASKAGTANSPLHF. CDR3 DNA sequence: TGTGCCAGCAAGGCAGGGACAGCGAATTCACCCCTCCACTTT.

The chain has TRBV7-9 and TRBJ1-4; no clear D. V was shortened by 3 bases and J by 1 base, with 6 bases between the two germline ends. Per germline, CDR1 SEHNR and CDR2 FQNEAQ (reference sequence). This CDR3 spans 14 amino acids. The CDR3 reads CASSFPETNEKLFF. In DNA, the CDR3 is TGTGCCAGCAGCTTCCCAGAAACTAATGAAAAACTGTTTTTT. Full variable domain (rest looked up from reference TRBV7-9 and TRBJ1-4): DTGVSQNPRHKITKRGQNVTFRCDPISEHNRLYWYRQTLGQGPEFLTYFQNEAQLEKSRLLSDRFSAERPKGSFSTLEIQRTEQGDSAMYLCASSFPETNEKLFFGSGTQLSVL.